Reported below is one T cell receptor (beta chain). The sample comes from a study of T cells in Graves' hyperthyroidism and ophthalmopathy. The wider study: Peripheral blood was taken when the disease was first diagnosed, before any treatment began.

The CDR3 regions of TCR beta were amplified from RNA transcripts. First-round RT-PCR of the TCR CDR3 relied on the HTBI primer set. A single record per CDR3 protein comes from TCRdb applying MiXCR to the multiplex PCR reads. The repertoire holds about 360,000 distinct CDR3 sequences, approximately 15% seen once, with 20% to 25% in the top ten. Exclusion of patients followed from uncontrolled infection, other autoimmune disease, pregnancy or lactation. CDR1 and CDR2 from the germline V gene are SNHLY and FYNNEI. The CDR3 contains 11 residues. The source material was blood. The clonotype was recovered from a man between 25 and 39 years old with Graves' hyperthyroidism that later progressed to Graves' ophthalmopathy. The V and J genes are TRBV2 and TRBJ1-1, with 8 bases fitting TRBD1. This CDR3 is CAGTGGTEAFF. CDR3 nucleotides: TGTGCGGGGACAGGAGGTACTGAAGCTTTCTTT.